In its sample, the clone carrying this TCR beta chain ranks as medium-sized. Its specificity is not known. The data belong to a study of breast tumors, draining lymph nodes, adjacent tissues. TCRdb processed the multiplex PCR reads anew with MiXCR; each CDR3 protein has one entry. The sample carries about 15,000 distinct CDR3 sequences, 52% recorded once. Study-wide points: Tumors had less TCR diversity than lymph nodes, more than nontumor tissue. Luminal-like breast cancer showed significantly higher tumor–nontumor repertoire similarity than basal-like. Data fit most tumor T cells coming from lymph node, expanding in tumor. Data only fit, rather than demonstrated, lymph node origin of most tumor T cells.

This TCR derives from a female donor with breast cancer. Some clones in this sample may be carry-over from other donors' samples. Material: tumor-adjacent breast tissue.

DNA of the CDR3: TGCAGTGCTAGAGAACTCGGGGACAGACGAGACGAGCAGTACTTC. Protein sequence: CSARELGDRRDEQYF. The chain links TRBV20-1 to TRBJ2-7; 7 positions match TRBD1. CDR1 and CDR2 (germline): DFQATT, SNEGSKA (reference sequence). V was pared by 0 bases and J by 5 bases, with 10 bases of the junction left unmatched. This CDR3 comprises 15 residues.